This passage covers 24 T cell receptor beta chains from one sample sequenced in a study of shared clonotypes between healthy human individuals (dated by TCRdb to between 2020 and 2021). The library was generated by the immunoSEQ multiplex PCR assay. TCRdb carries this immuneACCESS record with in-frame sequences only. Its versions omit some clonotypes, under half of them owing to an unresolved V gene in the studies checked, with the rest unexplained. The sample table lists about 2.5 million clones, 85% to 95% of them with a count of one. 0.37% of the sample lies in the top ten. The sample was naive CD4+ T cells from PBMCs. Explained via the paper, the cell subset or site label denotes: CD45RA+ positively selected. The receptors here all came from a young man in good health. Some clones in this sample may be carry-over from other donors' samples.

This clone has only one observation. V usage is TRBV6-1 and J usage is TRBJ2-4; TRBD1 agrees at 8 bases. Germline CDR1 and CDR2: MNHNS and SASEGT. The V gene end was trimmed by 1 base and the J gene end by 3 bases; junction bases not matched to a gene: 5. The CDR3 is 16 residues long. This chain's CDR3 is CASSEGRGTGKNIQYF. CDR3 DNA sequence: TGTGCCAGCAGTGAAGGTAGGGGGACAGGCAAAAACATTCAGTACTTC.

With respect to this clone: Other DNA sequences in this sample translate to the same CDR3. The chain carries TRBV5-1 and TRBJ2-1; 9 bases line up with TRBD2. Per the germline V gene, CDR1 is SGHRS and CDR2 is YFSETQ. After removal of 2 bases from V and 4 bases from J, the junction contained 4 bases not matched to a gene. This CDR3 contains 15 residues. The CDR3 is CASSLAGGVYNEQFF. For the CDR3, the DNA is TGCGCCAGCAGCTTAGCGGGAGGTGTGTACAATGAGCAGTTCTTC.

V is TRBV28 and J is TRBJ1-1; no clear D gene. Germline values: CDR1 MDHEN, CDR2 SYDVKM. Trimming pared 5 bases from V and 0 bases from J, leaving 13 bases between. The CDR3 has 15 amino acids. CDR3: CASSRPPSMNTEAFF. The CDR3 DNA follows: TGTGCCAGCAGTAGGCCCCCTTCAATGAACACTGAAGCTTTCTTT.

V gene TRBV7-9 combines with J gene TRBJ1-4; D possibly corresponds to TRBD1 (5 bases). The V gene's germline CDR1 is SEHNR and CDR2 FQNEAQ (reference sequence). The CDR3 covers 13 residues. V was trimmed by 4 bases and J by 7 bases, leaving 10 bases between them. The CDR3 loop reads CASSSGPAEKLFF. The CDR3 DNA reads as TGTGCCAGCAGCTCGGGACCGGCTGAAAAACTGTTTTTT.

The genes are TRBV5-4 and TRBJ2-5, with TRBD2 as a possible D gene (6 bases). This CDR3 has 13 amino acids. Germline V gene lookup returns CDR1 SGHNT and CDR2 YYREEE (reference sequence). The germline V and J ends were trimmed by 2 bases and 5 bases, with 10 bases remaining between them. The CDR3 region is CASSFSGAETQYF. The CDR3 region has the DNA TGTGCCAGCAGCTTCTCGGGAGCCGAGACCCAGTACTTC.

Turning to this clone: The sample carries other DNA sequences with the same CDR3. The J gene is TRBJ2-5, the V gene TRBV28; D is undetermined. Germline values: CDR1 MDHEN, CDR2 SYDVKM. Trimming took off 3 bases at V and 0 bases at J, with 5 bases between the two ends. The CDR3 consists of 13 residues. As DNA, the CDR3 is TGTGCCAGCAGTTTGTCTTACCAAGAGACCCAGTACTTC. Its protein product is CASSLSYQETQYF.

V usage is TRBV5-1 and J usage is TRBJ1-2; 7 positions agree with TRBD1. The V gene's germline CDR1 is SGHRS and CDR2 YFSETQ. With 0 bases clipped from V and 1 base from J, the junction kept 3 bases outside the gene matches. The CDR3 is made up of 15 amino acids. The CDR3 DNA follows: TGCGCCAGCAGCTTGGCAGACAGGGTTAACTATGGCTACACCTTC. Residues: CASSLADRVNYGYTF.

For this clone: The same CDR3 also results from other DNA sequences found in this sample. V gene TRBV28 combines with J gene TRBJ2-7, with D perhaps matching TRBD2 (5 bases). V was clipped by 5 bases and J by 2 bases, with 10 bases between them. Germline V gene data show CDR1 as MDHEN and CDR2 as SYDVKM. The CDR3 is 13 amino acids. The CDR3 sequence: CASSLSGPYEQYF. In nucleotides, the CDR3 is TGTGCCAGCAGTCTAAGCGGCCCCTACGAGCAGTACTTC.

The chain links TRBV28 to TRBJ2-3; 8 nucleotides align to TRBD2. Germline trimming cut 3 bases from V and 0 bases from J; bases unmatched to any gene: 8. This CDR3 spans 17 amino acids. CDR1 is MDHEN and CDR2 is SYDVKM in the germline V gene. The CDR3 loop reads CASSFPREGLSTDTQYF. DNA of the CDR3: TGTGCCAGCAGTTTCCCTCGGGAGGGGCTTAGCACAGATACGCAGTATTTT.

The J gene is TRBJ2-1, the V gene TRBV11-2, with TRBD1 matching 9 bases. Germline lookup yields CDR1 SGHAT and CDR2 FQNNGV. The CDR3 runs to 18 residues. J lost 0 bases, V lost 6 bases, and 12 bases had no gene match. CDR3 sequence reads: CASRTGGTGKSSYNEQFF. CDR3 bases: TGTGCCAGCAGGACAGGGGGGACAGGCAAGAGCTCCTACAATGAGCAGTTCTTC.

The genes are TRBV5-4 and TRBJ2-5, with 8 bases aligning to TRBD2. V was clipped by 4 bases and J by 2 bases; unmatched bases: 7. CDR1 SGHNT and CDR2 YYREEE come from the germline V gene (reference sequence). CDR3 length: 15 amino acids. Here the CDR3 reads CASSTGSSGQETQYF. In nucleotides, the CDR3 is TGTGCCAGCAGCACGGGCTCTAGCGGGCAAGAGACCCAGTACTTC.

CDR3 protein: CASSQSSGEGYNEQFF. CDR3 coding DNA: TGTGCCAGCAGCCAGAGTAGCGGGGAGGGGTACAATGAGCAGTTCTTC. The chain has TRBV4-2 and TRBJ2-1; 8 nucleotides align to TRBD2. Germline CDR1 is LGHNA and CDR2 is YNFKEQ. CDR3 size: 16 residues. Unmatched junction bases numbered 8, after V lost 3 bases and J lost 4 bases.

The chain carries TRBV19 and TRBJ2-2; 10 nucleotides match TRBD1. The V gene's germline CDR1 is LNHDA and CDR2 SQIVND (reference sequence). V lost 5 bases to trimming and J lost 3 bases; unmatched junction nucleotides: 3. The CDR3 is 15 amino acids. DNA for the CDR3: TGTGCCAGTAGTCCCGACAGGGGGCACACCGGGGAGCTGTTTTTT. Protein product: CASSPDRGHTGELFF.

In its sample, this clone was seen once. CDR3 nucleotides: TGTGCCAGCAGCTTATATTATGGAAACACCATATATTTT. Its protein product is CASSLYYGNTIYF. This chain joins TRBV7-3 and TRBJ1-3; D unresolved. From germline, CDR1 is SGHTA and CDR2 FQGTGA. Trimming pared 2 bases from V and 3 bases from J, leaving 5 bases between. The CDR3 spans 13 residues. The full variable domain, its missing parts supplied by reference TRBV7-3 and TRBJ1-3, is GAGVSQTPSNKVTEKGKYVELRCDPISGHTALYWYRQSLGQGPEFLIYFQGTGAADDSGLPNDRFFAVRPEGSVSTLKIQRTERGDSAVYLCASSLYYGNTIYFGEGSWLTVV.

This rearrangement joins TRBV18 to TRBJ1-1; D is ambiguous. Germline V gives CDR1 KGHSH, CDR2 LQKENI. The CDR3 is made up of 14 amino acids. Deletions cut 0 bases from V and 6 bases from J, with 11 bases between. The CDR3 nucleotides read TGTGCCAGCTCACCACCGGACTTGGGTTCTGAAGCTTTCTTT. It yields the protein CASSPPDLGSEAFF.

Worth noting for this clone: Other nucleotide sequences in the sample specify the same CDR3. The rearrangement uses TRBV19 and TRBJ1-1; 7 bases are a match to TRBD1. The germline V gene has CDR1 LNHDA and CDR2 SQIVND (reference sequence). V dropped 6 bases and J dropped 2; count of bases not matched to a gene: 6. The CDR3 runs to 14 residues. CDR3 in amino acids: CASSTGQRNTEAFF. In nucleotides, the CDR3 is TGTGCCAGTAGCACGGGACAGAGAAACACTGAAGCTTTCTTT.

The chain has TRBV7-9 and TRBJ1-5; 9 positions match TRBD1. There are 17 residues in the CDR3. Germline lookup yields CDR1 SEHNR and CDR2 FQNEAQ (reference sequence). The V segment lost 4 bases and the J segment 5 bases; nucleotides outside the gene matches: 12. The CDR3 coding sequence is TGTGCCAGCAGCTCCGGATCCCTGACAGGGGGGCATCAGCCCCAGCATTTT. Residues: CASSSGSLTGGHQPQHF.

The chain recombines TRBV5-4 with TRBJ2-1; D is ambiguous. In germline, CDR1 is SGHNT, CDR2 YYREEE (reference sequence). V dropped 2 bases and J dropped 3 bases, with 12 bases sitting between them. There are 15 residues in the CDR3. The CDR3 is CASSLGSERYNEQFF. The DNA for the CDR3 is TGTGCCAGCAGCTTAGGAAGCGAACGCTACAATGAGCAGTTCTTC.

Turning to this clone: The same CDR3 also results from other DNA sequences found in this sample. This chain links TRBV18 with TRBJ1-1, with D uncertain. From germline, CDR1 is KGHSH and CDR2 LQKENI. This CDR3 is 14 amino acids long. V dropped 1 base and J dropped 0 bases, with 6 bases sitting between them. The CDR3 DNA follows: TGTGCCAGCTCACCACAAGGACTGAACACTGAAGCTTTCTTT. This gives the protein CASSPQGLNTEAFF.

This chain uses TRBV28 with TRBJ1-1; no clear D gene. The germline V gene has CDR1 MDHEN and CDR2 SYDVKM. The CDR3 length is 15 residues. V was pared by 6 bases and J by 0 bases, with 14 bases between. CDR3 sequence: CASSPGQPMNTEAFF. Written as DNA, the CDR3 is TGTGCCAGCAGCCCGGGCCAACCCATGAACACTGAAGCTTTCTTT.

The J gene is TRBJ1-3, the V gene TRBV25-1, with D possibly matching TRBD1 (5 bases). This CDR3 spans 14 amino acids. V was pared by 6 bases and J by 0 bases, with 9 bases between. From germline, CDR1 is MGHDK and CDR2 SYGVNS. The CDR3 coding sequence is TGTGCCAGCAGCTCCGACAGCTCTGGAAACACCATATATTTT. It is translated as CASSSDSSGNTIYF.

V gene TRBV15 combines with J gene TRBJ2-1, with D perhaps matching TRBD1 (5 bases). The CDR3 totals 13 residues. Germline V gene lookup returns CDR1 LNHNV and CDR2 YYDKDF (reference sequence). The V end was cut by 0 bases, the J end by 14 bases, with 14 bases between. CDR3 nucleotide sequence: TGTGCCACCAGCAGAGATTCGGAGCAGGGCGAGTTCTTC. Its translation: CATSRDSEQGEFF.

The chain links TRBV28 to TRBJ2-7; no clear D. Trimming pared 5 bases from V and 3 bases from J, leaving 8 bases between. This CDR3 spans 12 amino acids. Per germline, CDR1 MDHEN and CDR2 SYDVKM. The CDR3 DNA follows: TGTGCCAGCAGTGTCATATACTACGAGCAGTACTTC. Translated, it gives CASSVIYYEQYF.

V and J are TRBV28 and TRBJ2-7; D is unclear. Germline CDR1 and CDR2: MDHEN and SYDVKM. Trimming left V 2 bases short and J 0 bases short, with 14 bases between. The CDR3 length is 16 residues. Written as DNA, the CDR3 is TGTGCCAGCAGTTTAAGGGTCTCTCGAGGCTCCTACGAGCAGTACTTC. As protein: CASSLRVSRGSYEQYF.